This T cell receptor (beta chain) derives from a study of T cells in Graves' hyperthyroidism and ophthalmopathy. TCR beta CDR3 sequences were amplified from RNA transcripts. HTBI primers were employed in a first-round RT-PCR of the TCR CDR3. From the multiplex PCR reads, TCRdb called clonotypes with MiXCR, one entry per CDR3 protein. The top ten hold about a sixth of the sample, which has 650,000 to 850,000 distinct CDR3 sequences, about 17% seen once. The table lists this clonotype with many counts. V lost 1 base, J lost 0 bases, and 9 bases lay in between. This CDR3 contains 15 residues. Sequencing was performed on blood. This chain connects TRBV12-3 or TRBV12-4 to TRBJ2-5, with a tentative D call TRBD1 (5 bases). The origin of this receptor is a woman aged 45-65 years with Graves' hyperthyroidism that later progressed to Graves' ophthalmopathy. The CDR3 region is CASSLGSGYQETQYF. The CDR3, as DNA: TGTGCCAGCAGTTTAGGATCAGGGTACCAAGAGACCCAGTACTTC.